A single sample is the source of the 7 T cell receptor beta chains below, sequenced in a study of blood T cell repertoires in COVID-19. Here immunoSEQ multiplex PCR was the method, and the copy in TCRdb shows in-frame clones only, minus some. This table holds 86,000 or so clones, roughly nine tenths found once. Sequences were obtained from peripheral blood. Every receptor here comes from a man aged 50 or older with active or convalescent COVID-19.

This sequence joins TRBV29-1 and TRBJ2-3, with D possibly TRBD1 on 6 matching bases. Germline CDR1 and CDR2: SQVTM and ANQGSEA. The CDR3 spans 11 residues. V was shortened by 6 bases and J by 7 bases, with 11 bases between the two germline ends. CDR3 loop: CSVHRENTQYF. Here the CDR3 DNA reads TGCAGCGTCCACAGGGAAAATACGCAGTATTTT.

The CDR3 DNA follows: TGTGCCAGCATGGGTGCCGCGGGGTCACCCCTCCACTTT. Translating it yields CASMGAAGSPLHF. This chain uses TRBV6-5 with TRBJ1-6; D is uncertain. The CDR3 loop spans 13 amino acids. In germline, CDR1 is MNHEY, CDR2 SVGAGI. V gave up 7 bases and J gave up 10 bases, with 14 bases separating them.

This clone was counted a few times. It differs at one base from a far larger clone, so likely a read error. DNA of the CDR3: TGTGCCTGCAGCTTAGCGGGCGGGGGGGGAGATACGCAGTATTTT. Translated, it gives CACSLAGGGGDTQYF. The chain employs TRBV7-6 and TRBJ2-3; 9 nucleotides match TRBD2. Germline-derived CDR1 and CDR2 are SGHVS and FNYEAQ. The CDR3 is 15 residues long.

The chain joins TRBV27 to TRBJ1-4; 9 bases are shared with TRBD1. Unmatched junction bases numbered 4, after V lost 5 bases and J lost 3 bases. Germline CDR1 is MNHEY and CDR2 is SMNVEV (reference sequence). The length of the CDR3 is 15 residues. CDR3 sequence reads: CASSPTGGPNEKLFF. CDR3 nucleotide sequence: TGTGCCAGCAGTCCTACAGGGGGCCCTAATGAAAAACTGTTTTTT.

The chain combines TRBV5-1 with TRBJ2-3; D might be TRBD1 (5 bases). CDR1 and CDR2 (germline): SGHRS, YFSETQ. Trimming left V 0 bases short and J 3 bases short, with 14 bases between. The CDR3 is 16 residues long. CDR3 in amino acids: CASSLDPPPGTDTQYF. CDR3 nucleotide sequence: TGCGCCAGCAGCTTGGACCCCCCTCCAGGGACAGATACGCAGTATTTT.

V and J are TRBV2 and TRBJ2-2, with a possible D match to TRBD2 (7 bases). This CDR3 has 15 amino acids. V was trimmed by 6 bases and J by 0 bases, leaving 11 bases between them. Germline assignment: CDR1 SNHLY and CDR2 FYNNEI. The CDR3 region is CASSGGTPNTGELFF. Written as DNA, the CDR3 is TGTGCCAGCAGCGGGGGGACACCGAACACCGGGGAGCTGTTTTTT.

The chain couples TRBV5-1 to TRBJ1-6, with 8 bases aligning to TRBD1. Germline CDR1 is SGHRS and CDR2 is YFSETQ. The V segment lost 5 bases and the J segment 8 bases; nucleotides outside the gene matches: 9. The CDR3 contains 15 residues. The CDR3 sequence: CASSDQTGGDSPLHF. The CDR3 DNA follows: TGCGCCAGCAGTGATCAAACAGGGGGGGATTCACCCCTCCACTTT.